These 10 T cell receptor beta chains originate from one sample sequenced in a study of blood T cell repertoires in COVID-19. The data were produced by immunoSEQ multiplex PCR, yet TCRdb's version contains in-frame clones alone and is incomplete. The sample contains under 150,000 clones, under 80% of which appear only once. The sequenced sample was peripheral blood. The receptor source for this set is a man aged 60-69 years with acute or convalescent COVID-19.

V gene TRBV7-9 combines with J gene TRBJ1-2; D remains unclear. The CDR3 has 15 residues. V was shortened by 1 base and J by 2 bases, with 11 bases between the two germline ends. Germline V gene data show CDR1 as SEHNR and CDR2 as FQNEAQ (reference sequence). The CDR3 nucleotides read TGTGCCAGCAGCTTAGGGGCGGGTTTGAACTATGGCTACACCTTC. Its translation is CASSLGAGLNYGYTF.

This clone showed up many times. The CDR3 here is CASSQKTGQLGSYEQYF. CDR3 bases: TGCGCCAGCAGCCAAAAAACCGGACAATTGGGCTCCTACGAGCAGTACTTC. This chain uses TRBV4-1 with TRBJ2-7, with D possibly TRBD1 on 5 matching bases. Germline loops: CDR1 MGHRA, CDR2 YSYEKL. The CDR3 contains 17 residues. V gave up 2 bases and J gave up 0 bases, with 17 bases separating them.

This clone was seen only a few times. The chain combines TRBV9 with TRBJ2-2; D is undetermined. This CDR3 is built from 12 residues. Germline CDR1 is SGDLS and CDR2 is YYNGEE. V lost 1 base to trimming and J lost 8 bases, with 6 bases between them. The CDR3 DNA follows: TGTGCCAGCAGCGTACGTAGAGGGGAGCTGTTTTTT. Protein sequence: CASSVRRGELFF.

The genes are TRBV6-5 and TRBJ2-7, with TRBD2 as a possible D gene (6 bases). The germline V gene encodes CDR1 MNHEY and CDR2 SVGAGI. V dropped 8 bases and J dropped 6 bases, with 14 bases sitting between them. The CDR3 consists of 12 residues. CDR3 amino acids: CASATLGGEQYF. The CDR3, as DNA: TGTGCCAGCGCCACCTTGGGAGGCGAGCAGTACTTC.

The CDR3, as DNA: TGTGCCAGCAGTGGACAGGGCTCTGGAAACACCATATATTTT. It encodes CASSGQGSGNTIYF. This sequence joins TRBV28 and TRBJ1-3; 8 nucleotides agree with TRBD1. This CDR3 is 14 amino acids long. Germline values: CDR1 MDHEN, CDR2 SYDVKM. The J segment lost 0 bases and the V segment lost 5 bases, leaving 0 bases of the junction unmatched.

A single count supports this clone. The chain carries TRBV30 and TRBJ2-2; D ambiguous. Germline V gives CDR1 GTSNPN, CDR2 SVGIG (reference sequence). The CDR3 loop spans 13 amino acids. Trimming pared 1 base from V and 1 base from J, leaving 4 bases between. The CDR3 DNA reads TGTGCCTGGAGTGCTTGGAACACCGGGGAGCTGTTTTTT. Translation gives CAWSAWNTGELFF.

The genes are TRBV3-1 (or the pseudogene TRBV3-2) and TRBJ2-5; 8 nucleotides align to TRBD1. The junction had 4 bases not matched to a gene; V was cut back by 3 bases and J by 4 bases. Germline values: CDR1 LGHDT, CDR2 YNNKEL (reference sequence). CDR3 length: 14 amino acids. The chain's CDR3 is CASSHRQGRETQYF. In DNA form, the CDR3 reads TGTGCCAGCAGCCACAGACAGGGGAGAGAGACCCAGTACTTC.

V is TRBV11-3 and J is TRBJ1-2, with TRBD1 matching 7 bases. Trimming at V came to 6 bases and at J to 5 bases, leaving 6 bases not matched to a gene. Germline V gene data show CDR1 as SGHNT and CDR2 as YENEEA. The CDR3 has 13 residues. The CDR3 is CASSQETGYGYTF. As DNA, the CDR3 is TGTGCCAGCAGTCAAGAGACAGGGTATGGCTACACCTTC. Complete variable domain (other parts from reference TRBV11-3 and TRBJ1-2): EAGVVQSPRYKIIEKKQPVAFWCNPISGHNTLYWYLQNLGQGPELLIRYENEEAVDDSQLPKDRFSAERLKGVDSTLKIQPAELGDSAVYLCASSQETGYGYTFGSGTRLTVV.

The CDR3 DNA reads TGTGCCAGTAGTCCCGGGACTCTGAACACTGAAGCTTTCTTT. It codes for CASSPGTLNTEAFF. The rearrangement links TRBV19 to TRBJ1-1; maybe TRBD1 (5 bases). Trimming cost V 5 bases and J 0 bases, with 10 bases left between them. Germline V gene lookup returns CDR1 LNHDA and CDR2 SQIVND (reference sequence). The CDR3 is 14 amino acids.

CDR3 amino acids: CAIKRVVSTDTQYF. CDR3 DNA sequence: TGTGCCATTAAGCGGGTAGTTAGCACAGATACGCAGTATTTT. V and J are TRBV6-8 and TRBJ2-3, with a possible D match to TRBD2 (6 bases). Germline-derived CDR1 and CDR2 are MNHGY and SAAAGT. The CDR3 covers 14 residues. With 10 bases removed from V and 0 bases from J, the gap between germline ends came to 14 bases.